This passage covers 29 T cell receptor beta chains from one sample sequenced in a study of shared clonotypes between healthy human individuals. Assay: immunoSEQ multiplex PCR; the TCRdb copy retains only in-frame clones and omits some. The data contain a few million clones, just under 95% of them singletons. Terminally differentiated effector memory CD45RA+ cells were excluded by CCR7 positive selection of CD45RO-negative cells. Sequencing was done on a sample of naive CD8+ T cells from PBMCs. These receptors were obtained from a man between 18 and 29 years old in good health. Some clones in this sample may be carry-over from other donors' samples.

The genes are TRBV7-9 and TRBJ1-5; TRBD1 might be the D (6 bases). Per germline, CDR1 SEHNR and CDR2 FQNEAQ (reference sequence). The length of the CDR3 is 16 residues. The ends were cut back, 1 base at V and 9 bases at J, with 19 bases in the middle. CDR3: CASSLVGQGPPGPQHF. The CDR3 DNA is TGTGCCAGCAGCTTAGTGGGGCAGGGGCCCCCGGGGCCCCAGCATTTT.

The DNA for the CDR3 is TGTGCCAGCAGTGAGTACGCGGGGACCGCAACTAATGAAAAACTGTTTTTT. Its translation: CASSEYAGTATNEKLFF. The chain employs TRBV25-1 and TRBJ1-4, with D perhaps matching TRBD1 (5 bases). CDR3 size: 17 residues. Between the trimmed V and J ends, which lost 3 bases and 0 bases, there was a span of 14 bases. CDR1 and CDR2 (germline): MGHDK, SYGVNS.

The V call is TRBV27, the J call TRBJ2-7; 9 positions match TRBD2. CDR3 length: 18 amino acids. Germline V lookup: CDR1 MNHEY, CDR2 SMNVEV (reference sequence). Trimming took 0 bases from V and 3 from J; bases not matched to a gene: 12. The DNA of the CDR3 is TGTGCCAGCAGTTTATCAGCGGGGGGCCCAGGAAGTGGCTACGAGCAGTACTTC. This encodes CASSLSAGGPGSGYEQYF.

As regards this clone: Other DNA sequences in the same sample also yield this CDR3. The genes are TRBV9 and TRBJ1-1, with 8 bases that match TRBD1. The V segment lost 2 bases and the J segment 5 bases; nucleotides outside the gene matches: 5. The CDR3 contains 14 residues. CDR1 is SGDLS, CDR2 YYNGEE, per germline. The CDR3: CASSVGQGGTEAFF. DNA for the CDR3: TGTGCCAGCAGCGTTGGACAGGGTGGTACTGAAGCTTTCTTT.

This sequence joins TRBV25-1 and TRBJ2-1; 11 positions match TRBD2. From germline, CDR1 is MGHDK and CDR2 SYGVNS. With V trimmed by 4 bases and J by 6 bases, 14 bases remained unmatched. The CDR3 loop spans 18 amino acids. The chain's CDR3 is CASSGTRGLAVGGNEQFF. For the CDR3, the DNA is TGTGCCAGCAGTGGCACCCGGGGACTAGCGGTAGGGGGCAATGAGCAGTTCTTC.

This chain joins TRBV7-6 and TRBJ2-3, with a weak D call TRBD2 (5 bases). CDR3 size: 16 residues. V lost 5 bases, J lost 0 bases, and 15 bases lay in between. In germline, CDR1 is SGHVS, CDR2 FNYEAQ. CDR3 in amino acids: CASSPRTGSSTDTQYF. CDR3 coding DNA: TGTGCCAGCAGCCCCAGGACTGGTTCTAGCACAGATACGCAGTATTTT.

This chain connects TRBV11-2 to TRBJ2-7; D possibly corresponds to TRBD1 (5 bases). This CDR3 is 13 amino acids long. Per germline, CDR1 SGHAT and CDR2 FQNNGV. Trimming took off 5 bases at V and 3 bases at J, with 11 bases between the two ends. The CDR3 sequence: CASSLPDNYEQYF. The CDR3 region has the DNA TGTGCCAGCAGCCTCCCGGACAACTACGAGCAGTACTTC.

For this clone: Additional DNA sequences in this sample encode the identical CDR3. This chain joins TRBV27 and TRBJ2-1, with 8 bases identical to TRBD2. Trimming at V came to 2 bases and at J to 4 bases, leaving 4 bases not matched to a gene. Germline CDR1 and CDR2: MNHEY and SMNVEV (reference sequence). The CDR3 runs 15 residues. In nucleotides, the CDR3 is TGTGCCAGCAGTTTAACTAGCGGCAAATACAATGAGCAGTTCTTC. Translated, it gives CASSLTSGKYNEQFF.

This chain links TRBV19 with TRBJ2-1; 7 nucleotides match TRBD2. CDR3 size: 17 residues. Germline V gene data show CDR1 as LNHDA and CDR2 as SQIVND (reference sequence). V lost 0 bases to trimming and J lost 6 bases; unmatched junction nucleotides: 11. In nucleotides, the CDR3 is TGTGCCAGTAGTATAGATCTTGAGCGGGATGCCATCAATGAGCAGTTCTTC. It encodes CASSIDLERDAINEQFF.

This clone occurred once. The CDR3 sequence: CASSRSSNTEAFF. Here the CDR3 DNA reads TGTGCCAGCAGCCGAAGCTCGAACACTGAAGCTTTCTTT. The chain employs TRBV9 and TRBJ1-1; D gene ambiguous. The CDR3 sequence is 13 residues long. V was shortened by 4 bases and J by 1 base, with 8 bases between the two germline ends. Per the germline V gene, CDR1 is SGDLS and CDR2 is YYNGEE.

This chain links TRBV7-9 with TRBJ2-7; no firm D call. Per germline, CDR1 SEHNR and CDR2 FQNEAQ (reference sequence). Trimming left V 5 bases short and J 3 bases short, with 14 bases between. This CDR3 region has 14 residues. CDR3 nucleotide sequence: TGTGCCAGCAGCAAAGGTCCGGGTTACTACGAGCAGTACTTC. Its protein is CASSKGPGYYEQYF.

The gene calls are TRBV5-6 and TRBJ2-7, with 10 bases fitting TRBD2. CDR1 is SGHDT and CDR2 is YYEEEE in the germline V gene. CDR3 length: 14 amino acids. The V segment lost 4 bases and the J segment 3 bases; nucleotides outside the gene matches: 4. Written as DNA, the CDR3 is TGTGCCAGCAGCCCACTAGCGGGGAGCTACGAGCAGTACTTC. Amino acids: CASSPLAGSYEQYF.

V is TRBV29-1 and J is TRBJ1-1; D may be TRBD1 (6 bases). This CDR3 has 14 amino acids. V was clipped by 5 bases and J by 0 bases, with 13 bases between them. Looked up from germline, CDR1 is SQVTM and CDR2 is ANQGSEA. In DNA, the CDR3 is TGCAGCGTTTCCCGAGGGGGAATGAACACTGAAGCTTTCTTT. This translates into CSVSRGGMNTEAFF.

This clone is a singleton in its sample. The chain carries TRBV14 and TRBJ1-2; D perhaps matches TRBD1 (6 bases). Germline CDR1 is SGHDN and CDR2 is FVKESK. This CDR3 has 13 residues. V lost 5 bases and J 5 bases, leaving 12 bases between the germline ends. Written as DNA, the CDR3 is TGTGCCAGCAGCGGGACACTGCGGTATGGCTACACCTTC. Protein sequence: CASSGTLRYGYTF.

The V call is TRBV29-1, the J call TRBJ2-1; 8 nucleotides line up with TRBD2. V gave up 8 bases and J gave up 6 bases; unmatched junction bases: 9. Looked up from germline, CDR1 is SQVTM and CDR2 is ANQGSEA. The CDR3 sequence is 13 residues long. The CDR3 sequence is CSSVREGGNEQFF. For the CDR3, the DNA is TGCAGCTCAGTACGGGAGGGGGGCAATGAGCAGTTCTTC.

The CDR3 DNA is TGTGCCAGCAGTGAGGGGCAGCCTTATAACACTGAAGCTTTCTTT. Translated, it gives CASSEGQPYNTEAFF. The genes are TRBV2 and TRBJ1-1, with a possible D match to TRBD1 (5 bases). V lost 3 bases, J lost 2 bases, and 13 bases lay in between. The CDR3 is 15 residues long. Germline assignment: CDR1 SNHLY and CDR2 FYNNEI.

The chain is built from TRBV7-8 and TRBJ1-5, with D unresolved. The V end lost 1 base, the J end lost 1 base, and 8 bases lay between the germline ends. The CDR3 has 15 amino acids. Germline V CDR1 and CDR2: SGHVS, FQNEAQ. The CDR3 DNA reads TGTGCCAGCAGCTTAGAACGGAAAAGCAATCAGCCCCAGCATTTT. Amino acids: CASSLERKSNQPQHF.

The CDR3 bases are TGTGCCAGCTGGGCAGGGGGCACCGGGGAGCTGTTTTTT. Translated, it gives CASWAGGTGELFF. The chain employs TRBV5-4 and TRBJ2-2, with 7 bases matching TRBD1. The CDR3 runs to 13 residues. Losses at the gene ends were 7 bases for V and 4 bases for J; bases not matched to a gene: 4. Germline assignment: CDR1 SGHNT and CDR2 YYREEE (reference sequence).

CDR3 amino acids: CASSLEGLAGAGYEQYF. Written as DNA, the CDR3 is TGTGCCAGCAGCTTAGAGGGACTAGCGGGAGCGGGCTACGAGCAGTACTTC. This chain joins TRBV13 and TRBJ2-7, with 14 bases identical to TRBD2. Germline V gene sequence: CDR1 PRHDT, CDR2 FYEKMQ (reference sequence). The CDR3 length is 17 residues. V trimming: 1 base; J trimming: 3 bases; junction bases outside the gene matches: 5.

The V gene is TRBV5-5, the J gene TRBJ2-3; 7 bases agree with TRBD2. The CDR3 covers 17 residues. Losses at the gene ends were 0 bases for V and 4 bases for J; bases not matched to a gene: 11. The germline CDR1 and CDR2 sequences are SGHKS and YYEKEE (reference sequence). The CDR3 here is CASSLEYRGGQADTQYF. CDR3 sequence (DNA): TGTGCCAGCAGCTTGGAGTATCGGGGAGGGCAGGCAGATACGCAGTATTTT.

The V gene is TRBV7-9, the J gene TRBJ2-1; 8 bases agree with TRBD2. Germline CDR1 reads SEHNR; CDR2 reads FQNEAQ (reference sequence). CDR3 length: 16 residues. The V segment lost 7 bases and the J segment 9 bases; nucleotides outside the gene matches: 17. CDR3 nucleotides: TGTGCCAGCACCTATCTTGGCCAGCGGGAGACTGGTGAGCAGTTCTTC. Amino acids: CASTYLGQRETGEQFF.

Concerning this clone itself: Other DNA sequences in the same sample also yield this CDR3. The chain uses TRBV7-3 and TRBJ2-1, with TRBD2 matching over 9 bases. The junction had 1 base not matched to a gene; V was cut back by 0 bases and J by 4 bases. This CDR3 has 15 residues. The V gene's germline CDR1 is SGHTA and CDR2 FQGTGA. The CDR3 region is CASSLTAGGYNEQFF. In DNA form, the CDR3 reads TGTGCCAGCAGCTTAACAGCGGGAGGTTACAATGAGCAGTTCTTC.

The CDR3 sequence is CASSLSAGNLRYEQYF. CDR3 in DNA: TGTGCCAGCAGCTTGTCGGCAGGGAACCTTCGCTACGAGCAGTACTTC. The genes are TRBV7-9 and TRBJ2-7; the D gene is possibly TRBD1 (5 bases). The CDR3 loop spans 16 amino acids. Germline lookup yields CDR1 SEHNR and CDR2 FQNEAQ (reference sequence). Trimming left V 3 bases short and J 3 bases short, with 18 bases between. Based on the CDR3 plus reference TRBV7-9 and TRBJ2-7, the full variable domain is DTGVSQNPRHKITKRGQNVTFRCDPISEHNRLYWYRQTLGQGPEFLTYFQNEAQLEKSRLLSDRFSAERPKGSFSTLEIQRTEQGDSAMYLCASSLSAGNLRYEQYFGPGTRLTVT.

The gene calls are TRBV5-1 and TRBJ2-7; 11 bases align to TRBD2. The CDR3 is made up of 18 amino acids. Trimming took 7 bases from V and 0 from J; bases not matched to a gene: 15. Germline V CDR1 and CDR2: SGHRS, YFSETQ. The CDR3 protein is CASQPGLADQYISYEQYF. CDR3 in DNA: TGCGCCAGCCAACCGGGACTAGCGGACCAATACATCTCCTACGAGCAGTACTTC.

This clone was detected only once. The rearrangement joins TRBV7-3 to TRBJ2-3; D not resolved. Trimming took off 5 bases at V and 3 bases at J, with 15 bases between the two ends. The CDR3 has 15 amino acids. Germline V lookup: CDR1 SGHTA, CDR2 FQGTGA. The CDR3 region is CASSPRNARTDTQYF. DNA for the CDR3: TGTGCCAGCAGCCCGCGTAACGCCCGAACAGATACGCAGTATTTT.

V usage is TRBV19 and J usage is TRBJ2-4; 8 bases fit TRBD2. The germline V gene has CDR1 LNHDA and CDR2 SQIVND (reference sequence). The CDR3 totals 16 residues. Trimming took 7 bases from V and 7 from J; bases not matched to a gene: 15. In DNA form, the CDR3 reads TGTGCCAGTACCGGGGGGGAACCGGATAACCCCAACATTCAGTACTTC. Translating it yields CASTGGEPDNPNIQYF.

The chain carries TRBV25-1 and TRBJ2-1; 8 bases are shared with TRBD2. The J segment lost 3 bases and the V segment lost 1 base, leaving 8 bases of the junction unmatched. Germline V gene lookup returns CDR1 MGHDK and CDR2 SYGVNS. The CDR3 spans 17 residues. The CDR3 coding sequence is TGTGCCAGCAGTGAATGGCCAACTAGCGGAAGCTACAATGAGCAGTTCTTC. Residues: CASSEWPTSGSYNEQFF.

The CDR3 loop is CASSYGLAYPSYNEQFF. The CDR3 DNA sequence: TGTGCCAGCAGCTATGGACTAGCCTACCCCTCCTACAATGAGCAGTTCTTC. The chain combines TRBV4-2 with TRBJ2-1; 8 bases fit TRBD2. This CDR3 is built from 17 residues. Germline lookup yields CDR1 LGHNA and CDR2 YNFKEQ. Trimming cost V 5 bases and J 0 bases; bases outside gene matches: 9.

The CDR3 nucleotides are TGTGCCAGCAGTTTCCTGACAGCCCACTCCTACAATGAGCAGTTCTTC. It specifies CASSFLTAHSYNEQFF. The V gene is TRBV2, the J gene TRBJ2-1; D possibly corresponds to TRBD1 (5 bases). V was cut by 5 bases and J by 0 bases, with 14 bases left in between. From germline, CDR1 is SNHLY and CDR2 FYNNEI. The CDR3 contains 16 residues.